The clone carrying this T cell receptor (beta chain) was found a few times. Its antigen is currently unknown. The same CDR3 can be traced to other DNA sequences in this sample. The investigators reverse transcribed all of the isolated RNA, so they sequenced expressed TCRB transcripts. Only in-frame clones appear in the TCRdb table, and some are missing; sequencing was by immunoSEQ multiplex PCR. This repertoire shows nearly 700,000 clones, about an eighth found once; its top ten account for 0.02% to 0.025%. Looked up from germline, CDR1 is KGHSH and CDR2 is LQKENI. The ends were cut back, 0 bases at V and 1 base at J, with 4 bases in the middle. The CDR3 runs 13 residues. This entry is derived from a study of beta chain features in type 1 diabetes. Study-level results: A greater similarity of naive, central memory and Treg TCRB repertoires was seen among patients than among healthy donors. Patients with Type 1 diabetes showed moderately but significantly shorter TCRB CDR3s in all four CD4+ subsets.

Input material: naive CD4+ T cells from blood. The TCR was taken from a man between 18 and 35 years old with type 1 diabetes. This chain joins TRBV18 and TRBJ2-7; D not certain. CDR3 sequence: CASSPPGSYEQYF. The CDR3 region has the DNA TGTGCCAGCTCACCACCGGGATCCTACGAGCAGTACTTC.